The 21 T cell receptor beta chains below were found in one sample sequenced in a study of robustness of blood B and T cell sequencing. cDNA synthesis used template switching with a 5' universal priming oligo. Every cDNA molecule received a random 12-nucleotide UMI from the template-switch oligo. Via MiXCR, TCRdb re-called the PCR reads, giving one row per CDR3 protein. This sample has over a thousand distinct CDR3 sequences; around two thirds occur once, and the top ten carry 40% to 50%. The template for TCR beta quantification was mRNA, not genomic DNA. Source material: peripheral blood. The source of these receptors is a human donor in good health.

Of note for this clonotype: No conserved phenylalanine or tryptophan ends this CDR3, so it is likely a read error. This chain uses TRBV7-9 with TRBJ1-6, with 7 bases that match TRBD1. The CDR3 is made up of 16 amino acids. CDR1 is SEHNR and CDR2 is FQNEAQ in the germline V gene (reference sequence). The junction had 13 bases not matched to a gene; V was cut back by 4 bases and J by 10 bases. CDR3 nucleotides: TGTGCCAGCAGCTCCTTAGACAGGGAAGGGAGATCACCCCTCCACTCT. This codes for CASSSLDREGRSPLHS.

This rearrangement joins TRBV4-1 to TRBJ1-2; 8 nucleotides align to TRBD1. Trimming took 8 bases from V and 0 from J; bases not matched to a gene: 14. The CDR3 is 17 amino acids. The germline V gene has CDR1 MGHRA and CDR2 YSYEKL. CDR3 loop: CASAKTDREGTNYGYTF. In DNA form, the CDR3 reads TGCGCCAGCGCCAAGACGGACAGGGAAGGAACTAACTATGGCTACACCTTC.

The chain carries TRBV3-1 and TRBJ2-1, with TRBD2 identical over 14 bases. CDR1 is LGHDT, CDR2 YNNKEL, per germline (reference sequence). This CDR3 has 16 amino acids. Unmatched junction bases numbered 9, after V lost 2 bases and J lost 12 bases. This CDR3 reads CASSQPGLAGAASQFF. CDR3 sequence (DNA): TGTGCCAGCAGCCAACCGGGACTAGCGGGGGCCGCCTCGCAGTTCTTC.

CDR3 coding DNA: TGCAGCGTTCAAACGACAGGCAGCTATGGCTACACCTTC. Protein: CSVQTTGSYGYTF. J is TRBJ1-2 and V is TRBV29-1; a possible D gene is TRBD1 (6 bases). Trimming took off 5 bases at V and 4 bases at J, with 14 bases between the two ends. The CDR3 is made up of 13 amino acids. Germline V lookup: CDR1 SQVTM, CDR2 ANQGSEA. The full variable domain, completed using reference TRBV29-1 and TRBJ1-2, is SAVISQKPSRDICQRGTSLTIQCQVDSQVTMMFWYRQQPGQSLTLIATANQGSEATYESGFVIDKFPISRPNLTFSTLTVSNMSPEDSSIYLCSVQTTGSYGYTFGSGTRLTVV.

The gene calls are TRBV19 and TRBJ1-5, with 12 bases matching TRBD1. The V gene end was trimmed by 4 bases and the J gene end by 6 bases; junction bases not matched to a gene: 7. The CDR3 is 16 residues long. Germline V gene sequence: CDR1 LNHDA, CDR2 SQIVND (reference sequence). CDR3 in amino acids: CASSTYRDRGLQPQHF. CDR3 DNA: TGTGCCAGTAGTACCTACCGGGACAGGGGGCTTCAGCCCCAGCATTTT.

This chain connects TRBV10-3 to TRBJ1-1, with D tentatively TRBD1 (6 bases). Per the germline V gene, CDR1 is ENHRY and CDR2 is SYGVKD. Trimming took 2 bases from V and 1 from J, leaving 14 bases between them. This CDR3 contains 16 residues. The chain's CDR3 is CAISERGSTGNTEAFF. CDR3 in DNA: TGTGCCATCAGTGAGAGAGGGTCGACAGGGAACACTGAAGCTTTCTTT.

The rearrangement links TRBV6-5 to TRBJ2-3; no clear D. This CDR3 is 14 amino acids long. V dropped 4 bases and J dropped 0 bases, with 8 bases sitting between them. In germline, CDR1 is MNHEY, CDR2 SVGAGI. CDR3 in amino acids: CASSSPSSTDTQYF. CDR3 in DNA: TGTGCCAGCAGTTCCCCCTCTAGCACAGATACGCAGTATTTT.

The table lists this clonotype with a few counts. The chain employs TRBV14 and TRBJ2-2; D is undetermined. The CDR3 contains 14 residues. Germline V CDR1 and CDR2: SGHDN, FVKESK. The V and J ends lost 4 bases and 5 bases respectively, with 11 bases between them. CDR3 protein: CASSPQRVTGELFF. The CDR3 nucleotides read TGTGCCAGCAGCCCACAGCGCGTGACCGGGGAGCTGTTTTTT.

This clonotype was observed a single time. This rearrangement joins TRBV6-5 to TRBJ1-2, with unresolved D. The V gene's germline CDR1 is MNHEY and CDR2 SVGAGI. This CDR3 is built from 17 residues. The V end was cut by 4 bases, the J end by 4 bases, with 22 bases between. CDR3 sequence reads: CASSLSEHPRWTYGYTF. For the CDR3, the DNA is TGTGCCAGCAGTTTATCCGAACACCCGAGGTGGACCTATGGCTACACCTTC.

This clonotype is large within its sample. The chain has TRBV15 and TRBJ1-1; a weak D match, TRBD1 (5 bases). Trimming removed 1 base at V and 0 bases at J, with 9 bases between. Germline V gene lookup returns CDR1 LNHNV and CDR2 YYDKDF (reference sequence). This CDR3 contains 15 residues. CDR3 in amino acids: CATSRGGAMNTEAFF. CDR3 DNA: TGTGCCACCAGCAGAGGAGGGGCCATGAACACTGAAGCTTTCTTT.

The chain recombines TRBV20-1 with TRBJ2-6, with 9 bases aligning to TRBD2. Trimming removed 0 bases from V and 0 bases from J; junction bases left unmatched: 6. CDR1 is DFQATT, CDR2 SNEGSKA, per germline (reference sequence). The CDR3 is 18 amino acids. For the CDR3, the DNA is TGCAGTGCTAGAGAAACAGCGGGGGGCTCCTCTGGGGCCAACGTCCTGACTTTC. This codes for CSARETAGGSSGANVLTF.

The V call is TRBV5-6, the J call TRBJ2-2; the D is unclear. In germline, CDR1 is SGHDT, CDR2 YYEEEE. The V end was cut by 6 bases, the J end by 0 bases, with 6 bases between. The CDR3 is 13 residues long. CDR3 loop: CASIQPNTGELFF. DNA of the CDR3: TGTGCCAGCATCCAACCGAACACCGGGGAGCTGTTTTTT. Full variable domain (rest looked up from reference TRBV5-6 and TRBJ2-2): DAGVTQSPTHLIKTRGQQVTLRCSPKSGHDTVSWYQQALGQGPQFIFQYYEEEERQRGNFPDRFSGHQFPNYSSELNVNALLLGDSALYLCASIQPNTGELFFGEGSRLTVL.

This clonotype appeared a few times. This chain joins TRBV5-3 and TRBJ1-1; D remains ambiguous. TRBV5-3 is flagged as an ORF with uncertain function. The CDR3 is made up of 13 amino acids. The V gene lost 5 bases and the J gene lost 3 bases, with 11 bases spanning the gap. The chain's CDR3 is CARSVVLDTEAFF. The DNA of the CDR3 is TGTGCCAGAAGTGTGGTGCTGGACACTGAAGCTTTCTTT.

This clonotype is termed hyperexpanded (1% or more). This chain connects TRBV5-5 to TRBJ1-1; D possibly corresponds to TRBD1 (5 bases). Deletions cut 6 bases from V and 6 bases from J, with 9 bases between. CDR1 is SGHKS, CDR2 YYEKEE, per germline (reference sequence). The CDR3 is made up of 11 amino acids. CDR3 in DNA: TGTGCCAGCACCGAAGGGGCTGAAGCTTTCTTT. Its protein product is CASTEGAEAFF.

V gene TRBV18 combines with J gene TRBJ2-7; 10 bases are shared with TRBD2. The J segment lost 3 bases and the V segment lost 3 bases, leaving 5 bases of the junction unmatched. The CDR3 runs 15 residues. The V gene's germline CDR1 is KGHSH and CDR2 LQKENI. CDR3 residues: CASSPGLAGDYEQYF. Here the CDR3 DNA reads TGTGCCAGCTCACCGGGGCTAGCGGGGGACTACGAGCAGTACTTC.

The gene calls are TRBV7-9 and TRBJ1-6; D not certain. V was cut by 5 bases and J by 9 bases, with 14 bases left in between. Germline V gene sequence: CDR1 SEHNR, CDR2 FQNEAQ (reference sequence). The CDR3 is 14 amino acids. The DNA for the CDR3 is TGTGCCAGCAGCCTCCAGGCTCCGGGTTCACCCCTCCACTTT. It translates to CASSLQAPGSPLHF.

V gene TRBV11-3 combines with J gene TRBJ2-1; D not certain. Trimming took off 5 bases at V and 8 bases at J, with 7 bases between the two ends. CDR1 and CDR2 from the germline V gene are SGHNT and YENEEA. The CDR3 loop spans 11 amino acids. This CDR3 is CASSRTDEQFF. The DNA for the CDR3 is TGTGCCAGCAGCCGCACGGATGAGCAGTTCTTC.

The J gene is TRBJ1-2, the V gene TRBV4-1, with D possibly TRBD1 on 6 matching bases. Looked up from germline, CDR1 is MGHRA and CDR2 is YSYEKL. The length of the CDR3 is 16 residues. Deletions cut 0 bases from V and 4 bases from J, with 15 bases between. CDR3 region: CASSQDVARGVYGYTF. The CDR3 nucleotides read TGCGCCAGCAGCCAAGACGTAGCCAGGGGCGTCTATGGCTACACCTTC.

This clonotype was found once. V gene TRBV5-1 combines with J gene TRBJ2-7, with D tentatively TRBD1 (5 bases). Trimming stripped 3 bases from V and 0 bases from J, with 10 bases between. Germline CDR1 SGHRS, CDR2 YFSETQ. There are 14 residues in the CDR3. CDR3 loop: CASSSVDNSYEQYF. As DNA, the CDR3 is TGCGCCAGCAGCTCGGTGGACAACTCCTACGAGCAGTACTTC.

This sequence joins TRBV28 and TRBJ1-6; 7 bases are a match to TRBD1. The ends lost 5 bases at V and 2 bases at J; junction bases unmatched: 18. The CDR3 runs to 20 residues. From germline, CDR1 is MDHEN and CDR2 SYDVKM. CDR3 nucleotides: TGTGCCAGCAGTCCCCTAAACCTTGAACAGGGGATCGCCTATAATTCACCCCTCCACTTT. Translation gives CASSPLNLEQGIAYNSPLHF.

The rearrangement joins TRBV12-3 or TRBV12-4 to TRBJ1-1, with TRBD1 matching over 10 bases. The CDR3 has 15 amino acids. V dropped 5 bases and J dropped 3; count of bases not matched to a gene: 6. CDR3 loop: CASSLYGQGDTEAFF. CDR3 nucleotides: TGTGCCAGCAGTCTCTATGGACAGGGGGACACTGAAGCTTTCTTT.